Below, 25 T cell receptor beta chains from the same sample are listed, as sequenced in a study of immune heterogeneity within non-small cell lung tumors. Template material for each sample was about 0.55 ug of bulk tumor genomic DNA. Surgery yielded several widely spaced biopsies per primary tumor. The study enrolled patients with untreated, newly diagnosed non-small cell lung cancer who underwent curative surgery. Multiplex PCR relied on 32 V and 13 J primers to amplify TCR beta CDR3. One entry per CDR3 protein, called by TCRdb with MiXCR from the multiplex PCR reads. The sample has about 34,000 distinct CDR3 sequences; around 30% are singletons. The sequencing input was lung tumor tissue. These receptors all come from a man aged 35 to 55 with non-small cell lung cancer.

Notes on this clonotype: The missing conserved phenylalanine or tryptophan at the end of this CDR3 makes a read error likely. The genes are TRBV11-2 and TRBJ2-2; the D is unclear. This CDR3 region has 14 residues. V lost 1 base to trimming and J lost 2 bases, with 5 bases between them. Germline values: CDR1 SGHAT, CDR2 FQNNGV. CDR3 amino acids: CASSLVVNTGELFL. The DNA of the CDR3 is TGTGCCAGCAGCTTAGTGGTAAACACCGGGGAGCTGTTTCTT.

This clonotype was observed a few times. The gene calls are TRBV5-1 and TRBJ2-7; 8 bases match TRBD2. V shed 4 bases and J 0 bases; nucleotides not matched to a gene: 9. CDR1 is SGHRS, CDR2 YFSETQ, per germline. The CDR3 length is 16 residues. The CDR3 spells CASSLSGTRSSYEQYF. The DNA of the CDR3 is TGCGCCAGCAGCCTGAGCGGGACTAGGAGCTCCTACGAGCAGTACTTC.

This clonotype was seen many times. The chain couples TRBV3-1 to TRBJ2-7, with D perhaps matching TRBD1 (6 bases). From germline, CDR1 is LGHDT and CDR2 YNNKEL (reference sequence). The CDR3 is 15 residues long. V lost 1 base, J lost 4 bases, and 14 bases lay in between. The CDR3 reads CASSQVSVRGYEQYF. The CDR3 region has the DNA TGTGCCAGCAGCCAAGTGTCGGTCAGGGGTTACGAGCAGTACTTC.

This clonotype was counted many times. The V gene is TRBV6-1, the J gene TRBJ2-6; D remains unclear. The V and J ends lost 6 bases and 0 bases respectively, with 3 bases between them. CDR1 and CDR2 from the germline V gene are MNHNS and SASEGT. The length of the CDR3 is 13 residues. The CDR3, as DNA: TGTGCCAGCAGCAGCTCTGGGGCCAACGTCCTGACTTTC. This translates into CASSSSGANVLTF.

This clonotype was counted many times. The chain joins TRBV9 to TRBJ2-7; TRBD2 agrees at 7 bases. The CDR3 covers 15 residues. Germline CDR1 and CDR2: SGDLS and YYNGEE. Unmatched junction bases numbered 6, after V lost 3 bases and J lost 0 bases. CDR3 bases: TGTGCCAGCAGCGGTACTAGCGCACACTCCTACGAGCAGTACTTC. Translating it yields CASSGTSAHSYEQYF.

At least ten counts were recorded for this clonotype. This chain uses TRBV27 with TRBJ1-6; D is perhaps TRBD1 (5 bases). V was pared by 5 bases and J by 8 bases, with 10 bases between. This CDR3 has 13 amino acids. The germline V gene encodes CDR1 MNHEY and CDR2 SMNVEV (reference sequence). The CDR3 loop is CASSARQYSPLHF. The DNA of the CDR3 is TGTGCCAGCAGTGCCAGACAGTATTCACCCCTCCACTTT.

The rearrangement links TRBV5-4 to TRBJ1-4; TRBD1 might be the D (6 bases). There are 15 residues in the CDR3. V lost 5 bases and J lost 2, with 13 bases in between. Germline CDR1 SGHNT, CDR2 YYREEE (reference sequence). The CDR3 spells CASSYTTGTNEKLFF. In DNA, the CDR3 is TGTGCCAGCAGTTATACAACAGGGACTAATGAAAAACTGTTTTTT. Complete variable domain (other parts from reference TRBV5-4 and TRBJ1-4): ETGVTQSPTHLIKTRGQQVTLRCSSQSGHNTVSWYQQALGQGPQFIFQYYREEENGRGNFPPRFSGLQFPNYSSELNVNALELDDSALYLCASSYTTGTNEKLFFGSGTQLSVL.

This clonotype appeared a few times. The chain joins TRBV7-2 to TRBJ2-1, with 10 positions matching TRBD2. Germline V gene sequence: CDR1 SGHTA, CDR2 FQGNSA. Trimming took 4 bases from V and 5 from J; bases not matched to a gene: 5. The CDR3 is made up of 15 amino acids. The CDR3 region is CASSSAGGRHNEQFF. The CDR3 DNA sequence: TGTGCCAGCAGCTCAGCGGGAGGGCGACACAATGAGCAGTTCTTC.

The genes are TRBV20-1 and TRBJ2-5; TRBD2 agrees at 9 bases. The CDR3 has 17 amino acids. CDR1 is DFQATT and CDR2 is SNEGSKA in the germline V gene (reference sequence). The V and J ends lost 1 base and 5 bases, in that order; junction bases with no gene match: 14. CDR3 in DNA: TGCAGTGCTAGAGTTGCAATCGGGGCGGGAGGGGGGGAGACCCAGTACTTC. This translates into CSARVAIGAGGGETQYF.

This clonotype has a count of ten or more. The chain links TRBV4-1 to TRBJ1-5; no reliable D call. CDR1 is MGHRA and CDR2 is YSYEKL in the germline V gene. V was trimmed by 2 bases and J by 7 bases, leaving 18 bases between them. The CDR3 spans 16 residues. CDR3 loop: CASSQSLASLTQPQHF. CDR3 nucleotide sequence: TGCGCCAGCAGCCAATCCCTAGCGAGCCTCACGCAGCCCCAGCATTTT.

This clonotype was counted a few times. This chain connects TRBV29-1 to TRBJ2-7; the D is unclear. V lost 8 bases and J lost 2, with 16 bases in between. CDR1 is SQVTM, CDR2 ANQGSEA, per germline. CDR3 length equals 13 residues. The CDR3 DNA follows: TGCAGCTTCAGGACCTCCGGACCCTACGAGCAGTACTTC. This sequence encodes CSFRTSGPYEQYF.

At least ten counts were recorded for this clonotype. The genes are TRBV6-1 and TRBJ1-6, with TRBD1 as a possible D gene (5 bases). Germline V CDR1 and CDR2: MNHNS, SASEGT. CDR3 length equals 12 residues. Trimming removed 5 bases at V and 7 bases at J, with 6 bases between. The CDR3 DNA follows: TGTGCCAGCAGTTCAGGGAATTCACCCCTCCACTTT. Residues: CASSSGNSPLHF.

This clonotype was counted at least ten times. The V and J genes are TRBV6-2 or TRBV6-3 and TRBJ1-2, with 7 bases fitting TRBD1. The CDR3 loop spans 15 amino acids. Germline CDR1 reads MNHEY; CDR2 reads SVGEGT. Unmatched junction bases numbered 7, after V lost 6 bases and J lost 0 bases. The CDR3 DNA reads TGTGCCAGCAGAGCGCGGGACAGAACTAACTATGGCTACACCTTC. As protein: CASRARDRTNYGYTF.

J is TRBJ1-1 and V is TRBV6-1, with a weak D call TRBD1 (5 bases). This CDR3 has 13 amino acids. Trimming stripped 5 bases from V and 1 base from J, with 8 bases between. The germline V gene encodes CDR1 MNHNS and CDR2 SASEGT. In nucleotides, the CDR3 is TGTGCCAGCAGTTCCACAGGGAACACTGAAGCTTTCTTT. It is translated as CASSSTGNTEAFF.

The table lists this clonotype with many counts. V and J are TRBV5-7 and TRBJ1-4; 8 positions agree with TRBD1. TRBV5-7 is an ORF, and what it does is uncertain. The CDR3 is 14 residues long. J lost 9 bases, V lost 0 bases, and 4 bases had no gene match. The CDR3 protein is CASSLGQGMKKLFF. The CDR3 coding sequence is TGTGCCAGCAGCTTGGGACAGGGGATGAAAAAACTGTTTTTT.

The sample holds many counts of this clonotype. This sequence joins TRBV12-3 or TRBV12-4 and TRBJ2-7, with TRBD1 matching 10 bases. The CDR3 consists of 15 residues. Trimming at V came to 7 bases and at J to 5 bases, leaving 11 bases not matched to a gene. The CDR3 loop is CASNRAGTGDHEQYF. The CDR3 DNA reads TGTGCCAGCAACCGGGCCGGGACAGGGGACCACGAGCAGTACTTC.

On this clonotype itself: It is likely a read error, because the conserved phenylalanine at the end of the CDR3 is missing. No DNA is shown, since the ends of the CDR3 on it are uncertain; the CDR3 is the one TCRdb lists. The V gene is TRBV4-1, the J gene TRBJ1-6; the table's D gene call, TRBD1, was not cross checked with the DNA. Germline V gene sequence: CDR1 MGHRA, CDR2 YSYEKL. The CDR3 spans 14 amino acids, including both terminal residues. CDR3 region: CASSQLTGASPRHL.

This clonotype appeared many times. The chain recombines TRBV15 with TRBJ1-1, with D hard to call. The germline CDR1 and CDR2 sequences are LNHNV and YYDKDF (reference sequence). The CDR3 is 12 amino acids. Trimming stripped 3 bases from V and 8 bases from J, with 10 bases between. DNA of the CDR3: TGTGCCACCAGCAGGGAAAACAGCGAAGCTTTCTTT. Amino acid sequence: CATSRENSEAFF.

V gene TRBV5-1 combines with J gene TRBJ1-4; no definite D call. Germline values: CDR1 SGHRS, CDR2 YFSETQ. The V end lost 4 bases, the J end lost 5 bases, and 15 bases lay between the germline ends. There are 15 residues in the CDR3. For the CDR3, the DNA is TGCGCCAGCAGCCCCGGCGGTAACGTAAATGAAAAACTGTTTTTT. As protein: CASSPGGNVNEKLFF. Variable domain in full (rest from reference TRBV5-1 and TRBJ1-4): KAGVTQTPRYLIKTRGQQVTLSCSPISGHRSVSWYQQTPGQGLQFLFEYFSETQRNKGNFPGRFSGRQFSNSRSEMNVSTLELGDSALYLCASSPGGNVNEKLFFGSGTQLSVL.

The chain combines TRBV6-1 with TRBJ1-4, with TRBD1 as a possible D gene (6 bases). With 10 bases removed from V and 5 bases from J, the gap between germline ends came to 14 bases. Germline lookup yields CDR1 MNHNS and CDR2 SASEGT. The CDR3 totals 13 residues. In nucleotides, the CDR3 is TGTGCCACGCGGGGGGGCCGAAATGAAAAACTGTTTTTT. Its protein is CATRGGRNEKLFF.

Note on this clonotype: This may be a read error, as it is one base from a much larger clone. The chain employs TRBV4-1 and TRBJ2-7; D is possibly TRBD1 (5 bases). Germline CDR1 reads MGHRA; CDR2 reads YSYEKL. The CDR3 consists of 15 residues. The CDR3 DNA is TGCACCAGCAGCCAAGAAGCCCAGGGTAGGAACGAGCAGTACTTC. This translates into CTSSQEAQGRNEQYF.

The CDR3 loop reads CANSNIRGQETQYF. The CDR3 DNA follows: TGTGCCAACTCCAACATAAGGGGCCAAGAGACCCAGTACTTC. V gene TRBV6-2 or TRBV6-3 combines with J gene TRBJ2-5; a weak D match, TRBD1 (5 bases). CDR3 length: 14 residues. Germline assignment: CDR1 MNHEY and CDR2 SVGEGT. V shed 10 bases and J shed 1 base, with 16 bases lying between them.

The chain's CDR3 is CASSVGGVNTGELFF. The CDR3 nucleotides are TGTGCCAGCAGCGTAGGAGGAGTGAACACCGGGGAGCTGTTTTTT. This chain links TRBV9 with TRBJ2-2; D is unclear. V was shortened by 0 bases and J by 1 base, with 7 bases between the two germline ends. The CDR3 has 15 amino acids. Germline V lookup: CDR1 SGDLS, CDR2 YYNGEE.

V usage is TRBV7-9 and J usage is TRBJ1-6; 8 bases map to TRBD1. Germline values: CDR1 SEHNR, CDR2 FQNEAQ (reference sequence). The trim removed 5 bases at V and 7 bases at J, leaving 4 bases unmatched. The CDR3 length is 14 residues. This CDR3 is CASSTGQANSPLHF. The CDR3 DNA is TGTGCCAGCAGCACGGGACAGGCAAATTCACCCCTCCACTTT. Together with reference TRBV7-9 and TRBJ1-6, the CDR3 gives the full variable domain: DTGVSQNPRHKITKRGQNVTFRCDPISEHNRLYWYRQTLGQGPEFLTYFQNEAQLEKSRLLSDRFSAERPKGSFSTLEIQRTEQGDSAMYLCASSTGQANSPLHFGNGTRLTVT.

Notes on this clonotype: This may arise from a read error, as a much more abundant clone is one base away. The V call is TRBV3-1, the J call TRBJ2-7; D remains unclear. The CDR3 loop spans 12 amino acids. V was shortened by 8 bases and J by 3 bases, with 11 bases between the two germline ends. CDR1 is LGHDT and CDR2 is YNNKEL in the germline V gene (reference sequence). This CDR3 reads CASCLSVYEQYF. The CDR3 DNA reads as TGTGCCAGCTGCCTTAGTGTCTACGAGCAGTACTTC.